The text below deals with one TCR beta chain. Its antigen remains unidentified. Base qualities were left out, and no much larger clone turns up one base away. TCRbeta CDR3 regions were amplified from genomic DNA by means of the immunoSEQ Assay, a bias-controlled multiplex PCR. Per the authors' processing: Nucleated cell counts per sample were estimated from amplification of reference gene primers within the assay. Sequence reads were collapsed and filtered to measure the absolute abundance of every unique TCRbeta CDR3 rearrangement. For each sample, productive Simpson clonality was calculated as the square root of Simpson's diversity index over productive rearrangements. TCRdb carries this immuneACCESS record with in-frame sequences only. Its versions omit some clonotypes, under half of them owing to an unresolved V gene in the studies checked, with the rest unexplained. From that table come the V and J calls and clone size; the DNA was used to work out D and trimming. Within this sample are around 300,000 clones, with 89% of them counted one time only. The ten top clones hold about 1.7% of the sample.

The data stem from a study of blood T cell repertoires in COVID-19 (dated by TCRdb to between 2020 and 2021). General notes on the study: Samples from collaborators originated in the United States, Italy and Spain and spanned both the acute and convalescent phases of COVID-19. Nearly every sample came with metadata listing a de-identified subject ID, COVID-19 status, age in years and sex. Where available, HLA class I and class II types were obtained from metadata supplied by the sample provider rather than from assay-based typing. A freely available public database, intended as a resource for researchers studying the immune response to SARS-CoV-2, is where the repertoires were released. The samples were drawn from the first 160 participants of the ongoing ImmuneRACE study and from over 950 subjects provided by 6 global collaborators. The material from the prospective study consisted of cDNA or gDNA derived from T cells, B-cell-depleted T cells, or PBMCs. Subjects who had been exposed to COVID-19, were actively infected with it, or had recovered from it provided the deeply sampled blood TCRbeta repertoires that made up the dataset.

The germline V and J ends show losses of 2 bases and 5 bases respectively, and no gene match explains 13 bases of the junction. Inclusive of the bounding cysteine and phenylalanine, the CDR3 is 17 residues long. The DNA shown is the 51-base CDR3, in frame from base 1. The germline V gene gives CDR1 as KGHSH and CDR2 as LQKENI. Enrolling through a virtual design, the prospective study's participants ranged in age from roughly 18 to 90 years and lived across 24 United States geographic areas. To assign participants to cohorts, the prospective study relied on clinical history that participants themselves reported in a screening survey and a study questionnaire. ImmuneRACE Cohort 3 recovered participants were defined by two consecutive negative NP/OP PCR tests, healthcare professional clearance, or symptom resolution. Mobile phlebotomists in the prospective study collected whole blood, serum and a nasopharyngeal or oropharyngeal swab from every participant. Additional blood draws and questionnaires over a 2-month period could optionally be provided by prospective study participants. Before DNA extraction, blood samples from the prospective study were shipped at room temperature or frozen.

What the study reported, not specific to this receptor: The amount of clinical and demographic metadata varied by source and participant and was provided uncurated.

The V gene is TRBV18 and the J gene is TRBJ2-7, with 9 bases aligning to TRBD2. This TCR came from a woman aged 40 to 55 who had recovered from COVID-19. Sequencing input: PBMCs or T cells enriched from blood (not recorded which). The DNA sequence is given as TGTGCCAGCTCACCAGCGGGTAGCGGGAGTTCTAAGAACGAGCAGTACTTC. This gives the protein CASSPAGSGSSKNEQYF. The CDR3 plus the reference TRBV18 and TRBJ2-7 genes for the other parts give the full variable domain: NAGVMQNPRHLVRRRGQEARLRCSPMKGHSHVYWYRQLPEEGLKFMVYLQKENIIDESGMPKERFSAEFPKEGPSILRIQQVVRGDSAAYFCASSPAGSGSSKNEQYFGPGTRLTVT.